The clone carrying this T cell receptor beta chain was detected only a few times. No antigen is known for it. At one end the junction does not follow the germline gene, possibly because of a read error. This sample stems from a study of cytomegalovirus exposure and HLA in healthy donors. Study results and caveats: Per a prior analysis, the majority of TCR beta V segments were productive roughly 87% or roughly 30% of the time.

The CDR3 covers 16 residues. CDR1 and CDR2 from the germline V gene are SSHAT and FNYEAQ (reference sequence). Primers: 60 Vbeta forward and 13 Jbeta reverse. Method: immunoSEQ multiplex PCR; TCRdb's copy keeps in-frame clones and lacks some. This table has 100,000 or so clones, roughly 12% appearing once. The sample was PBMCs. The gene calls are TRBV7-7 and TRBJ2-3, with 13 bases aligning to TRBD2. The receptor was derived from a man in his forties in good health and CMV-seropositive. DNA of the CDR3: TGTGCTAGCAGCCCCTCTTCAGGACTAGCGGGAGAAACGCAGTATTTT. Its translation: CASSPSSGLAGETQYF.